These 27 T cell receptor beta chains share one sample of origin, sequenced in a study of blood T cells in healthy people across ages. Combining a sample-barcoded 5' primer with a J-beta primer mix, a second PCR ran for about 7 to 12 cycles. TCRdb redid the calling of the 5' RACE reads with MiXCR, one entry per CDR3 protein. The table has about 500,000 distinct CDR3 sequences, approximately 25% seen once. This sample was shared with a second study, whose subject was T cells of mothers and their children.

Specimen: blood. The source of these receptors is a boy aged 10-17 years in good health.

The chain carries TRBV6-7 and TRBJ1-1; D possibly corresponds to TRBD1 (5 bases). TRBV6-7 is assigned to the ORF class and has an uncertain function. V was trimmed by 0 bases and J by 3 bases, leaving 26 bases between them. The CDR3 length is 20 residues. The CDR3 nucleotides read TGTGCCAGCAGTTACTCTTTCGGCTGGGGCCTTACTAGGGAGGACACTGAAGCTTTCTTT. Translated: CASSYSFGWGLTREDTEAFF.

V is TRBV5-1 and J is TRBJ1-1; D is ambiguous. V was pared by 0 bases and J by 11 bases, with 14 bases between. Germline-derived CDR1 and CDR2 are SGHRS and YFSETQ. This CDR3 has 13 amino acids. The CDR3 bases are TGCGCCAGCAGCTTGGTGGCGTCTTTTGGGGCTTTCTTT. This gives the protein CASSLVASFGAFF.

This clonotype was detected only a few times. The chain has TRBV27 and TRBJ1-1; possibly TRBD1 for D (5 bases). Trimming left V 2 bases short and J 4 bases short, with 20 bases between. From germline, CDR1 is MNHEY and CDR2 SMNVEV (reference sequence). The CDR3 is 17 residues long. In nucleotides, the CDR3 is TGTGCCAGCAGTTTAAGCAGGGATGGGGGGAACGGCACTGAAGCTTTCTTT. This encodes CASSLSRDGGNGTEAFF.

The rearrangement links TRBV10-3 to TRBJ2-3; the D gene is possibly TRBD2 (5 bases). Trimming took 8 bases from V and 0 from J, leaving 9 bases between them. The CDR3 has 13 amino acids. Germline lookup yields CDR1 ENHRY and CDR2 SYGVKD. This CDR3 reads CAIRGPSTDTQYF. CDR3 DNA: TGTGCCATCCGAGGGCCTAGCACAGATACGCAGTATTTT.

This clonotype was seen a few times. V is TRBV27 and J is TRBJ1-5; D call uncertain. Trimming took 1 base from V and 0 from J, leaving 7 bases between them. Germline-derived CDR1 and CDR2 are MNHEY and SMNVEV (reference sequence). CDR3 length equals 15 residues. As DNA, the CDR3 is TGTGCCAGCAGTTTATGGTCCACTAGCAATCAGCCCCAGCATTTT. It translates to CASSLWSTSNQPQHF.

This clonotype was picked up a small number of times. The rearrangement joins TRBV20-1 to TRBJ1-5; possibly TRBD1 for D (6 bases). Germline loops: CDR1 DFQATT, CDR2 SNEGSKA (reference sequence). Trimming removed 5 bases from V and 5 bases from J, with 13 bases in between. The CDR3 extends over 13 amino acids. The DNA for the CDR3 is TGCAGTGCTGGGACATTCGAGGATCAGCCCCAGCATTTT. This codes for CSAGTFEDQPQHF.

V and J are TRBV7-2 and TRBJ2-6; no clear D gene. The V end was cut by 1 base, the J end by 0 bases, with 4 bases between. Germline V gene data show CDR1 as SGHTA and CDR2 as FQGNSA. This CDR3 contains 15 residues. CDR3 region: CASSLVFSGANVLTF. DNA for the CDR3: TGTGCCAGCAGCTTAGTCTTCTCTGGGGCCAACGTCCTGACTTTC.

The V gene is TRBV11-2, the J gene TRBJ2-2; 8 bases fit TRBD1. CDR3 length: 15 residues. V gave up 3 bases and J gave up 4 bases; unmatched junction bases: 4. Germline assignment: CDR1 SGHAT and CDR2 FQNNGV. DNA of the CDR3: TGTGCCAGCAGCTTGACAGGGGCGGGCACCGGGGAGCTGTTTTTT. Protein: CASSLTGAGTGELFF.

This clonotype was counted only a few times. The chain couples TRBV6-2 or TRBV6-3 to TRBJ2-1; TRBD2 matches at 7 bases. The ends lost 5 bases at V and 9 bases at J; junction bases unmatched: 13. There are 15 residues in the CDR3. Germline V gene lookup returns CDR1 MNHEY and CDR2 SVGEGT. This chain's CDR3 is CASSPRDYSWGEQFF. The CDR3 bases are TGTGCCAGCAGTCCCCGGGACTACTCTTGGGGTGAGCAGTTCTTC.

This clonotype has at least ten counts. The J gene is TRBJ1-2, the V gene TRBV29-1; D is undetermined. V was trimmed by 6 bases and J by 8 bases, leaving 7 bases between them. The germline V gene encodes CDR1 SQVTM and CDR2 ANQGSEA. This CDR3 has 9 amino acids. The CDR3 reads CSVVEGYTF. CDR3 coding DNA: TGCAGCGTAGTCGAGGGCTACACCTTC.

This clonotype has more than one count but fewer than ten. This chain connects TRBV5-1 to TRBJ2-1; no clear D gene. This CDR3 is built from 16 residues. Trimming took off 0 bases at V and 7 bases at J, with 17 bases between the two ends. The germline CDR1 and CDR2 sequences are SGHRS and YFSETQ. Here the CDR3 DNA reads TGCGCCAGCAGCTTGGCCCCAGGTAGGCTGGGGAATGAGCAGTTCTTC. Translation: CASSLAPGRLGNEQFF.

This clonotype appeared a few times. The V gene is TRBV29-1, the J gene TRBJ2-5; D is undetermined. The DNA matches TRBJ2-7 better at its end, which makes the J call doubtful. The CDR3 length is 13 residues. CDR1 and CDR2 (germline): SQVTM, ANQGSEA. CDR3 sequence reads: CSVKVGADYEQYF. Written as DNA, the CDR3 is TGCAGCGTTAAGGTTGGAGCCGACTACGAGCAGTACTTC.

This clonotype was counted between two and nine times. V gene TRBV29-1 combines with J gene TRBJ1-2; 8 bases align to TRBD1. Germline CDR1 SQVTM, CDR2 ANQGSEA. Trimming cost V 0 bases and J 4 bases; bases outside gene matches: 4. The CDR3 sequence is 14 residues long. The CDR3 loop reads CSVEDRGRVYGYTF. The CDR3 DNA is TGCAGCGTTGAAGACAGGGGGCGGGTCTATGGCTACACCTTC.

Ten or more counts support this clonotype. The rearrangement joins TRBV7-3 to TRBJ1-1; 9 bases line up with TRBD1. Germline V gene sequence: CDR1 SGHTA, CDR2 FQGTGA. This CDR3 is built from 16 residues. V was clipped by 0 bases and J by 10 bases; unmatched bases: 12. The CDR3 coding sequence is TGTGCCAGCAGCTTAACGGGCGGGACAGGGTCAGGTGGAGCTTTCTTT. It yields the protein CASSLTGGTGSGGAFF. The whole variable domain, filled in from reference TRBV7-3 and TRBJ1-1, reads GAGVSQTPSNKVTEKGKYVELRCDPISGHTALYWYRQSLGQGPEFLIYFQGTGAADDSGLPNDRFFAVRPEGSVSTLKIQRTERGDSAVYLCASSLTGGTGSGGAFFGQGTRLTVV.

The rearrangement links TRBV28 to TRBJ1-2, with a weak D call TRBD1 (5 bases). V lost 4 bases and J lost 3, with 6 bases in between. CDR1 is MDHEN and CDR2 is SYDVKM in the germline V gene. This CDR3 spans 12 amino acids. The chain's CDR3 is CASSWGDYGYTF. The CDR3 bases are TGTGCCAGCAGTTGGGGGGACTATGGCTACACCTTC.

This clonotype was counted a few times. The gene calls are TRBV7-8 and TRBJ1-3; a possible D gene is TRBD1 (5 bases). V lost 5 bases and J 4 bases, leaving 18 bases between the germline ends. CDR1 and CDR2 (germline): SGHVS, FQNEAQ. This CDR3 has 16 amino acids. This CDR3 reads CASSGGTLNYGNTIYF. The CDR3 DNA sequence: TGTGCCAGCAGCGGCGGGACCCTAAACTACGGAAACACCATATATTTT. The full variable domain, with the rest looked up from reference TRBV7-8 and TRBJ1-3, is GAGVSQSPRYKVAKRGQDVALRCDPISGHVSLFWYQQALGQGPEFLTYFQNEAQLDKSGLPSDRFFAERPEGSVSTLKIQRTQQEDSAVYLCASSGGTLNYGNTIYFGEGSWLTVV.

This clonotype was seen only a few times. The chain joins TRBV12-3 or TRBV12-4 to TRBJ2-2; 8 bases map to TRBD2. There are 15 residues in the CDR3. J lost 4 bases, V lost 2 bases, and 3 bases had no gene match. The DNA for the CDR3 is TGTGCCAGCAGTTTAAGGCTAGCGGGCACCGGGGAGCTGTTTTTT. Translating it yields CASSLRLAGTGELFF.

This clonotype was counted ten times or more. The chain carries TRBV21-1 and TRBJ2-5. TRBV21-1 is a pseudogene. The CDR3 sequence is 11 residues long. Written as DNA, the CDR3 is TGTGCCAGCAGCAAACAAGAGACCCAGTACTTC. Translated, it gives CASSKQETQYF.

This chain links TRBV7-2 with TRBJ1-2, with 10 bases fitting TRBD1. This CDR3 contains 15 residues. Germline V gene sequence: CDR1 SGHTA, CDR2 FQGNSA. With V trimmed by 5 bases and J by 4 bases, 7 bases remained unmatched. The CDR3 loop reads CASSPGTGVGYGYTF. For the CDR3, the DNA is TGTGCCAGCAGCCCCGGGACAGGGGTTGGCTATGGCTACACCTTC.

This clonotype came up a few times. The gene calls are TRBV3-1 and TRBJ1-1; D not certain. Germline V gene sequence: CDR1 LGHDT, CDR2 YNNKEL (reference sequence). The CDR3 is 15 residues long. V gave up 0 bases and J gave up 6 bases, with 14 bases separating them. The CDR3, as DNA: TGTGCCAGCAGCCAAGATCCGTCGGGATTCTCTGAAGCTTTCTTT. This sequence encodes CASSQDPSGFSEAFF.

This sequence joins TRBV5-6 and TRBJ1-4; D is possibly TRBD1 (5 bases). The CDR3 totals 17 residues. Germline CDR1 reads SGHDT; CDR2 reads YYEEEE. V lost 0 bases and J lost 3, with 15 bases in between. This chain's CDR3 is CASSLATAPRSNEKLFF. In DNA, the CDR3 is TGTGCCAGCAGCTTGGCGACAGCTCCGCGGTCTAATGAAAAACTGTTTTTT.

There are a few counts of this clonotype. This chain connects TRBV5-1 to TRBJ2-5; TRBD2 matches at 7 bases. The CDR3 is 18 residues long. Germline V lookup: CDR1 SGHRS, CDR2 YFSETQ. J lost 5 bases, V lost 0 bases, and 16 bases had no gene match. CDR3 sequence (DNA): TGCGCCAGCAGCTTGGGAGAACCAGCGGGGCGACTGATGGAGACCCAGTACTTC. This gives the protein CASSLGEPAGRLMETQYF.

This clonotype came up a few times. J is TRBJ2-5 and V is TRBV11-1; no firm D call. The DNA end is more similar to TRBJ2-7, so the J call may be wrong. The CDR3 has 13 residues. The V gene's germline CDR1 is SGHAT and CDR2 FQDESV (reference sequence). For the CDR3, the DNA is TGTGCCAGCAGCTTAGCCCGGATCTACGAGCAGTACTTC. As protein: CASSLARIYEQYF.

The CDR3 spells CASSLALGDTGELFF. For the CDR3, the DNA is TGTGCCAGCAGCTTGGCCCTAGGGGACACCGGGGAGCTGTTTTTT. This chain uses TRBV5-5 with TRBJ2-2; tentative D call: TRBD1 (5 bases). The CDR3 is made up of 15 amino acids. Germline V lookup: CDR1 SGHKS, CDR2 YYEKEE (reference sequence). The V gene lost 0 bases and the J gene lost 3 bases, with 9 bases spanning the gap.

The genes are TRBV3-1 and TRBJ2-5; 7 nucleotides agree with TRBD2. V was pared by 1 base and J by 5 bases, with 4 bases of the junction left unmatched. This CDR3 is built from 14 residues. The germline gives CDR1 LGHDT, CDR2 YNNKEL (reference sequence). CDR3: CASSQVERGETQYF. CDR3 bases: TGTGCCAGCAGCCAAGTGGAGCGGGGTGAGACCCAGTACTTC.

The rearrangement links TRBV20-1 to TRBJ1-1; D might be TRBD1 (5 bases). Trimming removed 3 bases at V and 0 bases at J, with 8 bases between. The germline V gene encodes CDR1 DFQATT and CDR2 SNEGSKA (reference sequence). The CDR3 contains 13 residues. CDR3: CSASPGLNTEAFF. DNA for the CDR3: TGCAGTGCTAGCCCGGGACTGAACACTGAAGCTTTCTTT.

CDR3 residues: CASKGPGTDTQYF. In DNA, the CDR3 is TGTGCCAGCAAAGGGCCCGGAACAGATACGCAGTATTTT. The rearrangement uses TRBV6-6 and TRBJ2-3; D gene unclear. Germline loops: CDR1 MNHNY, CDR2 SVGAGI (reference sequence). Deletions cut 7 bases from V and 3 bases from J, with 11 bases between. The CDR3 is made up of 13 amino acids.